The rows below give T cell receptor beta chains drawn from one sample of a study of blood T cell repertoires in COVID-19. Assay: immunoSEQ multiplex PCR; the TCRdb copy retains only in-frame clones and omits some. Found here are approximately 250,000 clones, approximately 85% of them singletons; the top ten hold around 0.98%. The sequencing sample was made of peripheral blood. The receptors come from a man aged 35-49 years with acute or convalescent COVID-19. Both conserved end residues are part of each CDR3. The D gene is left open where the match is weak. Where a row states a size, it is once, few, many or the class of an expanded clone; other rows omit it.

TGTGCCAGCAGCTTAGGTGGCGCGGGGGGACGGAATGAGCAGTTCTTC | CASSLGGAGGRNEQFF | TRBD2 | TRBJ2-1 | TRBV7-9 | -
TGTGCCAGCAGCCGCCCAGGGGCGTCCCAGCATTTT | CASSRPGASQHF | - | TRBJ1-5 | TRBV28 | -
TGTGCCAGCAGTTACTCATCAGGGATATCTTTCTTT | CASSYSSGISFF | - | TRBJ1-1 | TRBV6-5 | -
TGTGCCAGCAGTTATGACAGGGACACTGAAGCTTTCTTT | CASSYDRDTEAFF | TRBD1 | TRBJ1-1 | TRBV6-9 | once
TGTGCCAGCAGCCAAGACGCGGACAGCTTGAACACTGAAGCTTTCTTT | CASSQDADSLNTEAFF | - | TRBJ1-1 | TRBV4-2 | -
TGTGCCAGCAGTACGACACGGAACACTGAAGCTTTCTTT | CASSTTRNTEAFF | - | TRBJ1-1 | TRBV6-6 | -
TGTGCCAGCTCACAGCAGGCCCCATCCCTGAACACTGAAGCTTTCTTT | CASSQQAPSLNTEAFF | - | TRBJ1-1 | TRBV18 | -
TGCGCCAGCAGCGTCGGACAGGGCCCACACAATGAGCAGTTCTTC | CASSVGQGPHNEQFF | TRBD1 | TRBJ2-1 | TRBV5-1 | -
TGTGCCAGCAGCCAAGAACCCCCGGGAACTGAAGCTTTCTTT | CASSQEPPGTEAFF | - | TRBJ1-1 | TRBV14 | -
TGCAGCGCCCTTCCTAGCGGGGTAAGCACAGATACGCAGTATTTT | CSALPSGVSTDTQYF | TRBD2 | TRBJ2-3 | TRBV29-1 | -
TGTGCCTGGAGTAAGGGGCAGGGGGGATGGAAGACCCAGTACTTC | CAWSKGQGGWKTQYF | - | TRBJ2-5 | TRBV30 | -